This record looks at one TCR beta chain sequence and its context. Its cognate antigen is unknown. This record belongs to a study of post-analysis software for immune sequencing data. Study-wide context: Both relapsing-remitting and secondary progressive multiple sclerosis featured among the disease courses, as did progressive-relapsing multiple sclerosis. The study, taken as a whole, reports: Patients carried five TRBV segments more frequently than controls did, and TRBV5-6, TRBV5-1 and TRBV20-1 were among them. F-measure co-clustering was strong for batch-matched samples. The study found significantly lower normalized Chao1 diversity in multiple sclerosis patients than in controls.

Libraries were made from TCR beta cDNA, and they carried unique molecular identifiers. Between about 0.95 and 11 million T cells gave rise to about 450,000 cDNA molecules. TCRdb redid the calling of the PCR reads with MiXCR, one entry per CDR3 protein. The sample records approximately 770,000 distinct CDR3 sequences, around 45% being singletons. Germline V gives CDR1 SGDLS, CDR2 YYNGEE. V lost 3 bases, J lost 6 bases, and 15 bases lay in between. CDR3 length equals 14 residues. The TCR originated in a girl aged 10-17 years with multiple sclerosis. Sequencing was performed on blood. The rearrangement joins TRBV9 to TRBJ1-2; tentatively, D is TRBD1 (5 bases). As DNA, the CDR3 is TGTGCCAGCAGCGACGAGCGGGGGTGGGATGGCTACACCTTC. This translates into CASSDERGWDGYTF.